The present T cell receptor beta chain was sequenced within a study of T-cell reconstitution after alpha-beta-depleted transplantation in children. Library preparation (for TCRbeta) was performed with unique molecular identifiers. Each CDR3 protein is one row after TCRdb ran MiXCR on the PCR reads. The sample lists approximately 200,000 distinct CDR3 sequences; just over 14% were seen once. This receptor was obtained from a human donor who donated a stem cell graft to a child with acute lymphoblastic leukemia. The sample consisted of PBMCs from the stem cell graft donor, taken from the stem cell graft.

The CDR3 protein is CASSRHGDPEKLFF. In DNA, the CDR3 is TGTGCCAGCAGCCGACATGGGGATCCTGAAAAACTGTTTTTT. The chain employs TRBV7-9 and TRBJ1-4; no clear D gene. The germline V gene has CDR1 SEHNR and CDR2 FQNEAQ (reference sequence). V gave up 5 bases and J gave up 7 bases, with 14 bases separating them. This CDR3 comprises 14 residues.